The source of this TCR beta chain is a study of lymphopenia after photon versus proton radiotherapy. Overall study findings and caveats: Oligoclonal CD8+ Temra expansion after nadir drove photon patients' diversity drop. Under photons, naive T cells and diversity fell while effector/memory populations rose.

This clone was detected only once. What it recognizes is unknown. Method: immunoSEQ multiplex PCR; TCRdb's copy keeps in-frame clones and lacks some. The table includes fewer than 70,000 clones, about 87% detected once. Trimming shortened V by 5 bases and J by 2 bases, and 8 bases separated the two germline ends. Looked up from germline, CDR1 is SGHDT and CDR2 is YYEEEE. This CDR3 is 12 amino acids long. The V and J genes are TRBV5-6 and TRBJ2-7; D may be TRBD1 (6 bases). Source: peripheral blood, taken from a patient treated with proton-based radiotherapy. The sequence was obtained from a man at least 80 years old with esophageal cancer. CDR3 sequence reads: CASRRDTYEQYF. The CDR3 DNA reads as TGTGCCAGCAGACGGGACACCTACGAGCAGTACTTC.